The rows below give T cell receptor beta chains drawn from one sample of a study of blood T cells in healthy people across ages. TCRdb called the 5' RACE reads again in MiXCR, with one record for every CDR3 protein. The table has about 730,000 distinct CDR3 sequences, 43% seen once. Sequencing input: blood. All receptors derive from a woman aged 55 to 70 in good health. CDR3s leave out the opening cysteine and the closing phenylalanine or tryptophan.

CDR3: ASSVAGGGSDTQY; V: TRBV5-1; J: TRBJ2-3
CDR3: ASSQGDYVQY; V: TRBV9; J: TRBJ2-7
CDR3: ASSQENGHEQY; V: TRBV3-1; J: TRBJ2-5
CDR3: ASSPGQRETQY; V: TRBV18; J: TRBJ2-5
CDR3: ASSETLGDSPLH; V: TRBV10-1; J: TRBJ1-6
CDR3: ASLAGTEDLYEQY; V: TRBV6-5; J: .
CDR3: ASSMDIIGNEQF; V: TRBV2; J: TRBJ2-1
CDR3: SAGTPGLAEETQY; V: TRBV20-1; J: TRBJ2-5
CDR3: ASSQDLAGSYT; V: TRBV7-3; J: TRBJ1-2
CDR3: SATNPDYVYT; V: TRBV20-1; J: TRBJ1-2
CDR3: ASTWDSNNSPLH; V: TRBV6-1; J: TRBJ1-6
CDR3: ASSLGGALSGEQF; V: TRBV6-1; J: TRBJ2-1
CDR3: SARDGRAGETQY; V: TRBV20-1; J: TRBJ2-5